Listed below are T cell receptor beta chains from one sample, sequenced in a study of T cells of healthy individuals. MiXCR, applied by TCRdb to the 5' RACE reads, yields one record per CDR3 protein. The table lists tens of thousands of distinct CDR3 sequences, over 12% of them singletons. These receptors originate from a human donor in good health. The CDR3 runs from the conserved cysteine through the conserved F or W. The D gene is left open where the match is weak. Clone size is stated in some rows and not others, as once, few, many or a class when expanded.

d_gene | j_gene | v_gene | abundance | CDR3nt | CDR3aa
. | TRBJ2-5 | TRBV6-2/TRBV6-3 | . | TGTGCCAGCAGAATTGGGACACTCCAAGAGACCCAGTACTTC | CASRIGTLQETQYF
TRBD1 | TRBJ2-7 | TRBV28 | few | TGTGCCATAGGCAGGGGGCGCCCCAACGAGCAGTACTTC | CAIGRGRPNEQYF
. | TRBJ2-7 | TRBV24-1 | many | TGTGCCACCAGTGATATCCTAGCAAAGGGTAAAACCTACGAGCAGTACTTC | CATSDILAKGKTYEQYF
TRBD2 | TRBJ2-3 | TRBV3-1 | few | TGTGCCAGCAGCCAAGATCAACTAGCGGTTGATACGCAGTATTTT | CASSQDQLAVDTQYF
. | TRBJ2-7 | TRBV7-2 | . | TGTGCCAGCAGCTTAAGCTGGACCGGCACCTACGAGCAGTACTTC | CASSLSWTGTYEQYF
TRBD1 | TRBJ2-7 | TRBV20-1 | many | TGCAGTGCTACCCGGACAGGGATCTCCTACGAGCAGTACTTC | CSATRTGISYEQYF
TRBD2 | TRBJ2-1 | TRBV4-3 | . | TGCGCCAGCAGCCAACAGGCGGGGGGGCTCAATGAGCAGTTCTTC | CASSQQAGGLNEQFF
TRBD2 | TRBJ2-1 | TRBV7-2 | many | TGTGCCAGCAGCTTAGTTTCGGCTAGCGGGGGGATCTACAATGAGCAGTTCTTC | CASSLVSASGGIYNEQFF
. | TRBJ2-3 | TRBV30 | few | TGTGCCTGTACCTACAGGAGGTCCACAGATACGCAGTATTTT | CACTYRRSTDTQYF
TRBD1 | TRBJ2-6 | TRBV6-1 | many | TGTGCCAGCAAGAGGACAGGGGGCACTGGGGCCAACGTCCTGACTTTC | CASKRTGGTGANVLTF
. | TRBJ1-4 | TRBV10-3 | many | TGTGCCATCAGTCAAGCGGGCAATCCGAAACTGTTTTTT | CAISQAGNPKLFF
. | TRBJ2-3 | TRBV10-3 | . | TGTGCCATCAGTGAGAGATGGGAGTTGGGCACAGATACGCAGTATTTT | CAISERWELGTDTQYF
TRBD2 | TRBJ2-5 | TRBV10-2 | few | TGCGCCAGCAGTGATCTAGCGGGGGCAGGGACCCAGTACTTC | CASSDLAGAGTQYF
TRBD2 | TRBJ2-7 | TRBV20-1 | few | TGCAGTGTTCAGCGCCAGCGGGGGGGATCCTACGAGCAGTACTTC | CSVQRQRGGSYEQYF
. | TRBJ2-7 | TRBV5-4 | . | TGTGCCAGCAGCCCAGACAGGGAGGTGAGGGGGCAGTACTTC | CASSPDREVRGQYF
. | TRBJ2-3 | TRBV29-1 | many | TGCAGCGTCGTAAAGGGATCCGAAGAAGGCACAGATACGCAGTATTTT | CSVVKGSEEGTDTQYF
TRBD1 | TRBJ1-4 | TRBV28 | few | TGTGCCAGCACCCGGACAGGGGAGCGTGAAAAACTGTTTTTT | CASTRTGEREKLFF
. | TRBJ1-2 | TRBV6-6 | many | TGTGCCAGCAGTTACGCATATCAGGACGGCTACACCTTC | CASSYAYQDGYTF
TRBD1 | TRBJ2-7 | TRBV18 | many | TGTGCCAGCTCACCACCGTTAGGGACAGTCTCCGAGCAGTACTTC | CASSPPLGTVSEQYF
. | TRBJ2-5 | TRBV5-1 | . | TGCGCCAGCAGCTGGAAAGCGCTGGGCCAAGAGACCCAGTACTTC | CASSWKALGQETQYF
TRBD1 | TRBJ2-1 | TRBV5-1 | medium-sized | TGCGCCAGCAGCTTGGATTCCGGACAGGGGTTCGACGAGCAGTTCTTC | CASSLDSGQGFDEQFF
TRBD2 | TRBJ2-5 | TRBV20-1 | . | TGCAGTGCTAAGGGACTAGCGGGGCAAGAGACCCAGTACTTC | CSAKGLAGQETQYF
. | TRBJ1-3 | TRBV9 | many | TGTGCCAGCAGCGTGGGACAAGGAAACACCATATATTTT | CASSVGQGNTIYF
TRBD2 | TRBJ2-3 | TRBV7-8 | many | TGTGCCAGCAGCCCGACTAGCGGTAGCACAGATACGCAGTATTTT | CASSPTSGSTDTQYF
. | TRBJ2-1 | TRBV19 | . | TGTGCCAGTACGGGGCTTATCGGTGAGCAGTTCTTC | CASTGLIGEQFF
. | TRBJ1-4 | TRBV19 | few | TGTGCCAGTAGTTCTCTCCGACCGCCGAGGAATGAAAAACTGTTTTTT | CASSSLRPPRNEKLFF
. | TRBJ2-6 | TRBV2 | few | TGTGCCAGCGGCCGCGGCTCTGGGGCCAACGTCCTGACTTTC | CASGRGSGANVLTF
TRBD2 | TRBJ2-3 | TRBV10-3 | many | TGTGCCATCAGTGAGGACGGGAGGGCCATGGATACGCAGTATTTT | CAISEDGRAMDTQYF
. | TRBJ1-2 | TRBV6-1 | . | TGTGCCAGCAGAATACAAGAGGGGAGAGACTATGGCTACACCTTC | CASRIQEGRDYGYTF
. | TRBJ1-2 | TRBV5-6 | many | TGTGCCAGCAGCCTCCCGGACAGATATAACTATGGCTACACCTTC | CASSLPDRYNYGYTF
. | TRBJ2-7 | TRBV6-5 | many | TGTGCCAGTAGTAGAGGAGTCGCGACTAGCTACGAGCAGTACTTC | CASSRGVATSYEQYF
. | TRBJ2-2 | TRBV29-1 | many | TGCAGCGTTGTGTTTTTGGGGGCCAACACCGGGGAGCTGTTTTTT | CSVVFLGANTGELFF
TRBD2 | TRBJ2-5 | TRBV10-3 | few | TGTGCCATCAACGCGGGGGGCGGGGAGACCCAGTACTTC | CAINAGGGETQYF
. | TRBJ1-2 | TRBV4-2 | . | TGTGCCAGCAGCCAAGATGCCCAGGGAGGCCACGGCTATGGCTACACCTTC | CASSQDAQGGHGYGYTF
. | TRBJ2-5 | TRBV20-1 | many | TGCAGTGCTGGGAACCAAGAGACCCAGTACTTC | CSAGNQETQYF
. | TRBJ2-7 | TRBV20-1 | . | TGCAGTGCTAGAGCCCCACCCTACGAGCAGTACTTC | CSARAPPYEQYF
. | TRBJ2-7 | TRBV20-1 | many | TGCAGTGCTAGAGATCGCGAAGGGCGCCACGAGCAGTACTTC | CSARDREGRHEQYF
. | TRBJ2-3 | TRBV7-8 | few | TGTGCCAGCAGCTTAGCCGTTCCCGGGACGCCGATTTCTCCTACGCAGTATTTT | CASSLAVPGTPISPTQYF
. | TRBJ2-5 | TRBV20-1 | many | TGCAGTGCAGCAGGTGAAGAGACCCAGTACTTC | CSAAGEETQYF
. | TRBJ1-2 | TRBV6-1 | many | TGTGCCAGCAGTGTCGCGGCGACGGCAAACTATGGCTACACCTTC | CASSVAATANYGYTF
. | TRBJ2-5 | TRBV7-2 | . | TGTGCCAGCAGCGCGGACGGGGTAACCCAGTACTTC | CASSADGVTQYF
. | TRBJ1-1 | TRBV24-1 | . | TGTGCCACCAGTGATTTGGGTGAAGCTTTCTTT | CATSDLGEAFF
. | TRBJ2-3 | TRBV20-1 | many | TGCAGTGCTAGATGGACTCACACAGATACGCAGTATTTT | CSARWTHTDTQYF
TRBD1 | TRBJ2-2 | TRBV12-3/TRBV12-4 | few | TGTGCCAGCAGACTGACAGGGGGCACCGGGGAGCTGTTTTTT | CASRLTGGTGELFF
. | TRBJ2-5 | TRBV27 | few | TGTGCCAGCAGTTTATTGGGCATCGGGACCCAGTACTTC | CASSLLGIGTQYF
TRBD1 | TRBJ2-7 | TRBV12-3/TRBV12-4 | many | TGTGCCAGCAGTTTAGTGACAGGGGGCATCTACGAGCAGTACTTC | CASSLVTGGIYEQYF
. | TRBJ1-6 | TRBV13 | . | TGTGCCAGCAGCCCCATTAGGGCACCCCTCCACTTT | CASSPIRAPLHF
. | TRBJ1-5 | TRBV2 | few | TGTGCCAGCAGTGAAACCAGGGTAGGTCAGCCCCAGCATTTT | CASSETRVGQPQHF
. | TRBJ1-5 | TRBV20-1 | . | TGCAGTGCCGTGAGACAACAGGGGCCCCAGCATTTT | CSAVRQQGPQHF
. | TRBJ1-6 | TRBV30 | . | TGTGCCTGGAGTCCGGGAACCGGGACCCCAAGCTCCTATAATTCACCCCTCCACTTT | CAWSPGTGTPSSYNSPLHF